A single sample gave rise to the 21 T cell receptor beta chains below, sequenced in a study of blood T cell repertoires in COVID-19. Clones were read by immunoSEQ multiplex PCR, and TCRdb kept only the in-frame ones, dropping some. The table has approximately 240,000 clones, roughly nine tenths seen once. Sequencing was carried out using PBMCs or T cells enriched from blood (not recorded which). The receptor set was obtained from a woman between 45 and 65 years old in a cohort exposed to, infected with or recovered from COVID-19 (not recorded which).

The V call is TRBV15, the J call TRBJ1-1; D gene unclear. Germline V CDR1 and CDR2: LNHNV, YYDKDF (reference sequence). The length of the CDR3 is 14 residues. The germline V and J ends were trimmed by 3 bases and 1 base, with 9 bases remaining between them. The CDR3 sequence is CATSSRDGNTEAFF. The CDR3 DNA follows: TGTGCCACCAGCAGCCGGGATGGGAACACTGAAGCTTTCTTT.

The chain combines TRBV6-2 or TRBV6-3 with TRBJ2-5, with a weak D call TRBD2 (6 bases). Germline V gene data show CDR1 as MNHEY and CDR2 as SVGEGT. V was clipped by 5 bases and J by 5 bases, with 18 bases between them. This CDR3 is 15 amino acids long. The chain's CDR3 is CASSLVRGWSETQYF. In DNA form, the CDR3 reads TGTGCCAGCAGTCTTGTCCGGGGGTGGTCTGAGACCCAGTACTTC.

The chain has TRBV30 and TRBJ1-6, with D maybe TRBD1 (5 bases). The CDR3 spans 14 residues. Per germline, CDR1 GTSNPN and CDR2 SVGIG (reference sequence). V was cut by 1 base and J by 5 bases, with 9 bases left in between. The DNA of the CDR3 is TGTGCCTGGAGTGCCGGGACTGATAATTCACCCCTCCACTTT. Its protein product is CAWSAGTDNSPLHF.

This rearrangement joins TRBV7-2 to TRBJ2-5; 13 nucleotides line up with TRBD2. The germline V gene has CDR1 SGHTA and CDR2 FQGNSA. The CDR3 consists of 16 residues. J was trimmed by 5 bases and V by 5 bases; bases with no gene match: 8. The CDR3, as DNA: TGTGCCAGCAGCCCAACTAGCGGGGGGGCCTGGGAGACCCAGTACTTC. Translating gives CASSPTSGGAWETQYF.

The genes are TRBV20-1 and TRBJ2-3, with a tentative D call TRBD2 (5 bases). This CDR3 has 14 amino acids. Trimming removed 3 bases from V and 1 base from J, with 11 bases in between. CDR1 and CDR2 (germline): DFQATT, SNEGSKA (reference sequence). CDR3 coding DNA: TGCAGTGCTAGTGGCACCGGGGGCACAGATACGCAGTATTTT. Residues: CSASGTGGTDTQYF.

V is TRBV11-1 and J is TRBJ1-4, with D uncertain. The V end lost 2 bases, the J end lost 4 bases, and 8 bases lay between the germline ends. Germline V gene lookup returns CDR1 SGHAT and CDR2 FQDESV (reference sequence). The CDR3 spans 14 residues. The CDR3 is CASSLNFHNEKLFF. The CDR3 nucleotides are TGTGCCAGCAGCTTAAATTTCCATAATGAAAAACTGTTTTTT.

This chain links TRBV7-6 with TRBJ2-3, with D tentatively TRBD1 (5 bases). CDR1 and CDR2 (germline): SGHVS, FNYEAQ. CDR3 length equals 12 residues. Trimming took off 3 bases at V and 6 bases at J, with 7 bases between the two ends. CDR3 residues: CASSFKGDTQYF. The CDR3 coding sequence is TGTGCCAGCAGCTTTAAGGGGGATACGCAGTATTTT. Drawing the rest from reference TRBV7-6 and TRBJ2-3, the complete variable domain is GAGVSQSPRYKVTKRGQDVALRCDPISGHVSLYWYRQALGQGPEFLTYFNYEAQQDKSGLPNDRFSAERPEGSISTLTIQRTEQRDSAMYRCASSFKGDTQYFGPGTRLTVL.

The gene calls are TRBV7-8 and TRBJ1-6, with 8 bases lining up with TRBD1. This CDR3 region has 14 residues. Trimming at V came to 5 bases and at J to 7 bases, leaving 4 bases not matched to a gene. CDR1 is SGHVS, CDR2 FQNEAQ, per germline. DNA of the CDR3: TGTGCCAGCAGCATAACAGGGGGGAATTCACCCCTCCACTTT. This gives the protein CASSITGGNSPLHF.

A single count supports this clone. This chain uses TRBV30 with TRBJ2-1; D gene unclear. V was shortened by 0 bases and J by 8 bases, with 8 bases between the two germline ends. CDR1 and CDR2 (germline): GTSNPN, SVGIG (reference sequence). This CDR3 has 12 residues. CDR3 region: CAWSVRPDEQFF. The CDR3 DNA follows: TGTGCCTGGAGTGTACGTCCAGATGAGCAGTTCTTC. The full variable domain, with the rest looked up from reference TRBV30 and TRBJ2-1, is SQTIHQWPATLVQPVGSPLSLECTVEGTSNPNLYWYRQAAGRGLQLLFYSVGIGQISSEVPQNLSASRPQDRQFILSSKKLLLSDSGFYLCAWSVRPDEQFFGPGTRLTVL.

The chain is built from TRBV3-1 (or the pseudogene TRBV3-2) and TRBJ2-1, with TRBD2 identical over 15 bases. This CDR3 comprises 15 residues. J lost 7 bases, V lost 6 bases, and 4 bases had no gene match. Germline values: CDR1 LGHDT, CDR2 YNNKEL (reference sequence). CDR3: CASSWTSGGANEQFF. The CDR3 bases are TGTGCCAGCAGTTGGACTAGCGGGGGGGCAAATGAGCAGTTCTTC.

CDR3 protein: CASSERDTSGNTIYF. CDR3 bases: TGTGCCAGCAGTGAAAGGGACACCTCTGGAAACACCATATATTTT. The V and J genes are TRBV6-1 and TRBJ1-3, with D perhaps matching TRBD1 (6 bases). Trimming took off 2 bases at V and 0 bases at J, with 8 bases between the two ends. This CDR3 is 15 amino acids long. The germline V gene encodes CDR1 MNHNS and CDR2 SASEGT.

The rearrangement uses TRBV7-9 and TRBJ1-2; D unresolved. From germline, CDR1 is SEHNR and CDR2 FQNEAQ (reference sequence). The CDR3 length is 13 residues. The V gene lost 1 base and the J gene lost 6 bases, with 9 bases spanning the gap. The CDR3 sequence: CASSLDPGDGYTF. In DNA form, the CDR3 reads TGTGCCAGCAGCTTAGACCCGGGAGATGGCTACACCTTC.

This clone was found once. The chain employs TRBV6-2 or TRBV6-3 and TRBJ2-4, with D unclear. CDR1 MNHEY and CDR2 SVGEGT come from the germline V gene. This CDR3 has 14 amino acids. With 2 bases removed from V and 1 base from J, the gap between germline ends came to 6 bases. The CDR3 spells CASSYVSAKNIQYF. CDR3 in DNA: TGTGCCAGCAGTTACGTCAGTGCCAAAAACATTCAGTACTTC.

This chain uses TRBV5-1 with TRBJ1-3; TRBD1 matches at 8 bases. The CDR3 spans 16 residues. Germline CDR1 and CDR2: SGHRS and YFSETQ. With V trimmed by 4 bases and J by 1 base, 7 bases remained unmatched. The CDR3, as DNA: TGCGCCAGCAGCATCGGACAGGGCCTATCTGGAAACACCATATATTTT. This gives the protein CASSIGQGLSGNTIYF. The full variable domain, completed using reference TRBV5-1 and TRBJ1-3, is KAGVTQTPRYLIKTRGQQVTLSCSPISGHRSVSWYQQTPGQGLQFLFEYFSETQRNKGNFPGRFSGRQFSNSRSEMNVSTLELGDSALYLCASSIGQGLSGNTIYFGEGSWLTVV.

The rearrangement uses TRBV2 and TRBJ1-5; 7 bases are a match to TRBD1. There are 14 residues in the CDR3. V lost 6 bases to trimming and J lost 4 bases; unmatched junction nucleotides: 6. Germline CDR1 SNHLY, CDR2 FYNNEI. CDR3 residues: CASSSQGLNQPQHF. In DNA form, the CDR3 reads TGTGCCAGCAGCTCACAGGGGCTTAATCAGCCCCAGCATTTT.

V usage is TRBV3-1 (or the pseudogene TRBV3-2) and J usage is TRBJ1-1; D remains unclear. The CDR3 length is 14 residues. The V gene lost 0 bases and the J gene lost 7 bases, with 12 bases spanning the gap. Germline V CDR1 and CDR2: LGHDT, YNNKEL (reference sequence). The DNA of the CDR3 is TGTGCCAGCAGCCAAGATCTTGGGAGAAGTGAAGCTTTCTTT. This sequence encodes CASSQDLGRSEAFF.

The genes are TRBV28 and TRBJ1-2; D perhaps matches TRBD1 (6 bases). This CDR3 region has 14 residues. Trimming took 2 bases from V and 4 from J, leaving 11 bases between them. The germline gives CDR1 MDHEN, CDR2 SYDVKM. The CDR3 region is CASSLQGPLYGYTF. CDR3 nucleotide sequence: TGTGCCAGCAGTTTACAGGGGCCCCTCTATGGCTACACCTTC.

J is TRBJ2-1 and V is TRBV5-1; D perhaps matches TRBD1 (5 bases). Germline CDR1 is SGHRS and CDR2 is YFSETQ. Trimming took 0 bases from V and 10 from J, leaving 14 bases between them. The CDR3 runs 14 residues. The CDR3 DNA sequence: TGCGCCAGCAGCTTGGATGGCAGGGTGGAGGAGCAGTTCTTC. It specifies CASSLDGRVEEQFF. The full variable domain, with the rest looked up from reference TRBV5-1 and TRBJ2-1, is KAGVTQTPRYLIKTRGQQVTLSCSPISGHRSVSWYQQTPGQGLQFLFEYFSETQRNKGNFPGRFSGRQFSNSRSEMNVSTLELGDSALYLCASSLDGRVEEQFFGPGTRLTVL.

The gene calls are TRBV7-2 and TRBJ1-1, with TRBD1 matching over 10 bases. Germline V gene sequence: CDR1 SGHTA, CDR2 FQGNSA. This CDR3 spans 17 amino acids. V trimming: 1 base; J trimming: 6 bases; junction bases outside the gene matches: 11. The CDR3: CASSLVEIGGTGAEAFF. As DNA, the CDR3 is TGTGCCAGCAGCTTAGTGGAAATAGGCGGGACAGGGGCTGAAGCTTTCTTT.

The V gene is TRBV11-2, the J gene TRBJ2-2, with TRBD2 identical over 8 bases. Germline V gene data show CDR1 as SGHAT and CDR2 as FQNNGV. This CDR3 has 14 amino acids. J was trimmed by 7 bases and V by 1 base; bases with no gene match: 2. CDR3 loop: CASSLALAVGELFF. CDR3 nucleotide sequence: TGTGCCAGCAGCTTAGCACTAGCGGTCGGGGAGCTGTTTTTT.

The chain recombines TRBV5-4 with TRBJ2-1, with D perhaps matching TRBD2 (7 bases). V lost 4 bases, J lost 7 bases, and 12 bases lay in between. Germline CDR1 SGHNT, CDR2 YYREEE (reference sequence). This CDR3 contains 13 residues. In DNA form, the CDR3 reads TGTGCCAGCAGCCCTAGGGGGGGGAATGAGCAGTTCTTC. Encoded protein: CASSPRGGNEQFF.